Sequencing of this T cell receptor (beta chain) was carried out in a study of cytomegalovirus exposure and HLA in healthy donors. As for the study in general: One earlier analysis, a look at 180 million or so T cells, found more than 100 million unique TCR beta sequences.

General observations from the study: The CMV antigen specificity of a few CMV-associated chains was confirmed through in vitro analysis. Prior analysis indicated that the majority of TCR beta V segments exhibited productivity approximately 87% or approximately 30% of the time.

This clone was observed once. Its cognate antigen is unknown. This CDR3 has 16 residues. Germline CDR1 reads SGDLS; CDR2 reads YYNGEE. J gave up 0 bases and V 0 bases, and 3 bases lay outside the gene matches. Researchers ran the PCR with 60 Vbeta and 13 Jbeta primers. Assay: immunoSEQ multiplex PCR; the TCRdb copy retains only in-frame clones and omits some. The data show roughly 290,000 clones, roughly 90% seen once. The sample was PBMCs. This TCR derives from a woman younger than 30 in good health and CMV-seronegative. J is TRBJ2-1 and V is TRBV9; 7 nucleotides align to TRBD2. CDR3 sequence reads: CASSVDGGSSYNEQFF. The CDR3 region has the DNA TGTGCCAGCAGCGTAGACGGGGGGAGCTCCTACAATGAGCAGTTCTTC.